A single T cell receptor (beta chain) is shown here with its context. What it binds is not known. Time point indicated: newly diagnosed, previously untreated cHL patient sample. The record originates from a study of PD-1 blockade in classical Hodgkin lymphoma. TCRdb's table, derived via immunoSEQ multiplex PCR, lists solely in-frame clones and lacks some. The sample lists tens of thousands of clones; roughly 91% were seen once. Study results and caveats: Reported findings placed baseline TCR diversity lower in newly diagnosed patients (compared with healthy donors).

The sequenced material came from peripheral blood mononuclear cells (PBMCs). The receptor was isolated from a human donor with classical Hodgkin lymphoma.

CDR3 residues: CASSLGQVPYGYTF. CDR3 nucleotides: TGTGCCAGCAGCTTGGGCCAGGTGCCCTATGGCTACACCTTC. The chain employs TRBV5-6 and TRBJ1-2, with D uncertain. CDR1 and CDR2 from the germline V gene are SGHDT and YYEEEE. The CDR3 sequence is 14 residues long. V was shortened by 0 bases and J by 4 bases, with 10 bases between the two germline ends.